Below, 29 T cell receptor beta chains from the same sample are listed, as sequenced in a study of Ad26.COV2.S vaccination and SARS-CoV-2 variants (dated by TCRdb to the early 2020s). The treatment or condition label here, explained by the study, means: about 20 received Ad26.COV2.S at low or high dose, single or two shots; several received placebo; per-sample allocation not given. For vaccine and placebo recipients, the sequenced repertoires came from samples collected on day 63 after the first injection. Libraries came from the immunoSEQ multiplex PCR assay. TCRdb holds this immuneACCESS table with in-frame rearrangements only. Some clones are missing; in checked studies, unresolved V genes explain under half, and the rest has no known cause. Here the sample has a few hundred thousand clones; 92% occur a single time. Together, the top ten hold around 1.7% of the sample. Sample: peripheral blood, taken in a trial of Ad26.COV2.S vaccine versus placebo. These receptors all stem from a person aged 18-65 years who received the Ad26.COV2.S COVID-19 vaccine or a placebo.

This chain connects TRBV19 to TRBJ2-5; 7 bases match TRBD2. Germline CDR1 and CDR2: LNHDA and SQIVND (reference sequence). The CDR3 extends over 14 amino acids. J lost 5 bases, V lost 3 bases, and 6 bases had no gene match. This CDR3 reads CASSIYGGGETQYF. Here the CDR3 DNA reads TGTGCCAGTAGTATCTACGGGGGAGGGGAGACCCAGTACTTC.

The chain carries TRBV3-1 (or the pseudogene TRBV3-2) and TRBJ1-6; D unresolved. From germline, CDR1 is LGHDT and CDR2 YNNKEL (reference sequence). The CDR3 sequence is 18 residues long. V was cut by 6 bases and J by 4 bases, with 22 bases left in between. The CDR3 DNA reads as TGTGCCAGCAGTACAAGTTTTCACCCGGGGAGTTATAATTCACCCCTCCACTTT. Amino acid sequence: CASSTSFHPGSYNSPLHF.

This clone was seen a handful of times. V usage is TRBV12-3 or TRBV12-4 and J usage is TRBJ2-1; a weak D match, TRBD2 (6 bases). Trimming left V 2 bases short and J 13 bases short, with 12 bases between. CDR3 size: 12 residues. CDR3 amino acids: CASSLRRGDQFF. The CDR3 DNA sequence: TGTGCCAGCAGTTTAAGGAGGGGCGATCAGTTCTTC.

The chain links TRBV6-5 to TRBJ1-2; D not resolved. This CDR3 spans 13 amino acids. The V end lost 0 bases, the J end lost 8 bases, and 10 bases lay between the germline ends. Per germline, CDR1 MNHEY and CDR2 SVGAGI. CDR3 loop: CASSYSLREGYTF. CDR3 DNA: TGTGCCAGCAGTTACTCATTGAGGGAAGGCTACACCTTC.

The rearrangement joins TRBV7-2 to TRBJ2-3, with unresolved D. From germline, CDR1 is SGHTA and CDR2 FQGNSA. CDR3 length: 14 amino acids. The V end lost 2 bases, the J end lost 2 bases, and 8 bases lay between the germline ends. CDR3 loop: CASSLQWSTDTQYF. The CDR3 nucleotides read TGTGCCAGCAGCTTACAGTGGTCCACAGATACGCAGTATTTT.

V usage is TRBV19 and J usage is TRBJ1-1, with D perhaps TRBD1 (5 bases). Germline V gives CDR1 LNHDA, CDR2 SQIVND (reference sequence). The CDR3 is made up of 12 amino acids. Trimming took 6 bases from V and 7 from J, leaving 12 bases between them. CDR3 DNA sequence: TGTGCCAGTAGCCCGCGGGACCATGAAGCTTTCTTT. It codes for CASSPRDHEAFF.

For the CDR3, the DNA is TGCGCCAGCAGCCCGCCCCCAAATCCTTATGGCTACACCTTC. Its protein is CASSPPPNPYGYTF. The chain combines TRBV5-1 with TRBJ1-2; D unresolved. The CDR3 has 14 amino acids. Per the germline V gene, CDR1 is SGHRS and CDR2 is YFSETQ. V gave up 4 bases and J gave up 5 bases, with 15 bases separating them.

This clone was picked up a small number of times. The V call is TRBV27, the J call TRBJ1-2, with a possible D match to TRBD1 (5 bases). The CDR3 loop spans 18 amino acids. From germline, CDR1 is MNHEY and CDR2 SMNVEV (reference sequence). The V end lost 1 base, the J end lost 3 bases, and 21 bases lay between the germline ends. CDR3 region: CASSLWAGLKSRDYGYTF. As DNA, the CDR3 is TGTGCCAGCAGTTTATGGGCAGGGCTTAAATCGCGGGACTATGGCTACACCTTC.

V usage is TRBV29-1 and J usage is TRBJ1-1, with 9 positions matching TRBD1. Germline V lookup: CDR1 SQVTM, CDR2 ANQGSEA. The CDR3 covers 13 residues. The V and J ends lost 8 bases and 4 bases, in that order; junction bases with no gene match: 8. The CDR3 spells CSIDRGFGTEAFF. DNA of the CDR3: TGCAGCATAGACAGGGGGTTTGGCACTGAAGCTTTCTTT.

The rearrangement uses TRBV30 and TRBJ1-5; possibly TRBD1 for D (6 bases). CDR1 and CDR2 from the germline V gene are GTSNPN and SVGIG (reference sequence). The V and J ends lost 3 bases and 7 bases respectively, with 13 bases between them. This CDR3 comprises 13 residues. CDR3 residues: CAWSLQGSQPQHF. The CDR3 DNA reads TGTGCCTGGAGCCTTCAGGGGTCGCAGCCCCAGCATTTT.

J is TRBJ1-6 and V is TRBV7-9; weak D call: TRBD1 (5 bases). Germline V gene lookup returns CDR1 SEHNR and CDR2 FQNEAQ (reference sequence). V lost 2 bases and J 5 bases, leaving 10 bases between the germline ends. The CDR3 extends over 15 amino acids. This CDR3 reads CASSLLGRDNSPLHF. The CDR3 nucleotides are TGTGCCAGCAGCTTACTGGGACGGGATAATTCACCCCTCCACTTT.

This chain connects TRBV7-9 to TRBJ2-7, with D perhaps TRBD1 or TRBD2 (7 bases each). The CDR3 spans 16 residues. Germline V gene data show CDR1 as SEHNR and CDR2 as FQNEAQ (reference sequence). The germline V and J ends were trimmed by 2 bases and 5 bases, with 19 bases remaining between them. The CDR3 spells CASSLYAAGGADEQYF. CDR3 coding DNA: TGTGCCAGCAGCTTATATGCGGCAGGGGGGGCGGACGAGCAGTACTTC.

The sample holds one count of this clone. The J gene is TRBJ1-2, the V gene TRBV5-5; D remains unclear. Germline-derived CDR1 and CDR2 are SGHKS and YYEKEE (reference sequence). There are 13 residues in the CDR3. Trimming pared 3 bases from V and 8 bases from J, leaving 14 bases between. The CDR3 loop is CASSSDFLRGYTF. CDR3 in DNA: TGTGCCAGCAGCTCAGACTTTCTTCGCGGCTACACCTTC.

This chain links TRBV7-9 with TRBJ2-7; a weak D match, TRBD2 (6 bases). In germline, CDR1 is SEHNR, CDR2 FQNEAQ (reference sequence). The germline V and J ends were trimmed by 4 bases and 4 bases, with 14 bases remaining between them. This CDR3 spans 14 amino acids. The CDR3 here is CASSSLPGGYEQYF. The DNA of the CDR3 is TGTGCCAGCAGCTCCCTCCCTGGGGGGTACGAGCAGTACTTC.

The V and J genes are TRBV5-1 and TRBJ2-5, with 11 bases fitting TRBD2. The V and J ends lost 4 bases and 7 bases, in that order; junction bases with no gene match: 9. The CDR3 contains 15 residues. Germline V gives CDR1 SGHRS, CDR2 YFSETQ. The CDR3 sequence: CASSALSGTSGTQYF. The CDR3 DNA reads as TGCGCCAGCAGCGCCCTCTCCGGGACTAGCGGGACCCAGTACTTC.

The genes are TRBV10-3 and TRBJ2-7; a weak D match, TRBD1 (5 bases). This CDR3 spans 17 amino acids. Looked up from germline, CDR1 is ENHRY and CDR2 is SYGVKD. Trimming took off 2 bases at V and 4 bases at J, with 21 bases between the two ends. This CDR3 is CAISEIQDSPMHYEQYF. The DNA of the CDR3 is TGTGCCATCAGTGAGATCCAAGACAGCCCGATGCATTACGAGCAGTACTTC.

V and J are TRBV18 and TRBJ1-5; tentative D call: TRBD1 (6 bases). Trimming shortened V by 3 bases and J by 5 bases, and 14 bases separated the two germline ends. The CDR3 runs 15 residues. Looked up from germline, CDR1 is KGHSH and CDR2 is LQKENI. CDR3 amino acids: CASSPATGPYQPQHF. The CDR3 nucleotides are TGTGCCAGCTCACCTGCGACAGGTCCCTATCAGCCCCAGCATTTT. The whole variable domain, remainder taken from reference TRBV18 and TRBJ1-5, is NAGVMQNPRHLVRRRGQEARLRCSPMKGHSHVYWYRQLPEEGLKFMVYLQKENIIDESGMPKERFSAEFPKEGPSILRIQQVVRGDSAAYFCASSPATGPYQPQHFGDGTRLSIL.

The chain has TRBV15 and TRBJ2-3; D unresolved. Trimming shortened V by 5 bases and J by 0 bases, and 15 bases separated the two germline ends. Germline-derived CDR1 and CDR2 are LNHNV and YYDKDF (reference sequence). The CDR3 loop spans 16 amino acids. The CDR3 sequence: CATSQDLAVSTDTQYF. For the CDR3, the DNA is TGTGCCACCAGCCAAGACTTGGCGGTCAGCACAGATACGCAGTATTTT.

The CDR3 spells CASSFGSSGGTDTQYF. The DNA for the CDR3 is TGTGCCAGCAGCTTTGGGTCTAGCGGGGGCACAGATACGCAGTATTTT. This chain uses TRBV5-4 with TRBJ2-3, with TRBD2 matching 9 bases. Germline loops: CDR1 SGHNT, CDR2 YYREEE (reference sequence). CDR3 length: 16 amino acids. V trimming: 2 bases; J trimming: 1 base; junction bases outside the gene matches: 5.

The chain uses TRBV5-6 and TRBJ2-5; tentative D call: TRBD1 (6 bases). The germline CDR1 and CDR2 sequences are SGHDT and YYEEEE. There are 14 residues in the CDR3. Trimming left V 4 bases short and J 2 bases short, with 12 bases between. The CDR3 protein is CASSRGQKQETQYF. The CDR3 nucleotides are TGTGCCAGCAGCCGAGGACAGAAACAAGAGACCCAGTACTTC.

CDR3 nucleotide sequence: TGTGCCAGCTCACCAGGGTTGGGTCAGGCGATCAATGAGCAGTTCTTC. This sequence encodes CASSPGLGQAINEQFF. This chain links TRBV18 with TRBJ2-1, with no clear D. Looked up from germline, CDR1 is KGHSH and CDR2 is LQKENI. This CDR3 comprises 16 residues. V was clipped by 2 bases and J by 6 bases, with 17 bases between them.

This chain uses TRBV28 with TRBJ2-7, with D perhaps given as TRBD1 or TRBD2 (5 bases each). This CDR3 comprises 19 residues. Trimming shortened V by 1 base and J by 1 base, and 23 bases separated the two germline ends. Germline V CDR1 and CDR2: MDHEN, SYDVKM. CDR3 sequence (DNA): TGTGCCAGCAGTTTATATATTGGGAGTGGGGGAATTAGGTCCTACGAGCAGTACTTC. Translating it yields CASSLYIGSGGIRSYEQYF.

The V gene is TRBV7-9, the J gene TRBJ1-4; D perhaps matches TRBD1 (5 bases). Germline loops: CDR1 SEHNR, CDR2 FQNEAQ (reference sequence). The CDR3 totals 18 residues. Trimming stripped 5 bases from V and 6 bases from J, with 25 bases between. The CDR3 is CASSPTLRQTGDYEKLFF. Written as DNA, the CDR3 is TGTGCCAGCAGCCCCACTTTAAGACAGACGGGTGATTATGAAAAACTGTTTTTT. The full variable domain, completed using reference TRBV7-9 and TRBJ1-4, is DTGVSQNPRHKITKRGQNVTFRCDPISEHNRLYWYRQTLGQGPEFLTYFQNEAQLEKSRLLSDRFSAERPKGSFSTLEIQRTEQGDSAMYLCASSPTLRQTGDYEKLFFGSGTQLSVL.

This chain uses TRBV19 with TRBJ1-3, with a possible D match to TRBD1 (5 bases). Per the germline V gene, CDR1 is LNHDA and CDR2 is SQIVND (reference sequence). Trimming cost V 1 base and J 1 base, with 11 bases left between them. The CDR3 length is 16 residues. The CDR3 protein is CASSIASGTSGNTIYF. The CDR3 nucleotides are TGTGCCAGTAGTATAGCGTCCGGGACGTCTGGAAACACCATATATTTT.

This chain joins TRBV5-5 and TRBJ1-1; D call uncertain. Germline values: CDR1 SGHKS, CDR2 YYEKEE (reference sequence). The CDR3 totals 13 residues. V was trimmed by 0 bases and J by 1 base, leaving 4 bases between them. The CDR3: CASSLGTNTEAFF. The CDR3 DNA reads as TGTGCCAGCAGCTTGGGGACGAACACTGAAGCTTTCTTT.

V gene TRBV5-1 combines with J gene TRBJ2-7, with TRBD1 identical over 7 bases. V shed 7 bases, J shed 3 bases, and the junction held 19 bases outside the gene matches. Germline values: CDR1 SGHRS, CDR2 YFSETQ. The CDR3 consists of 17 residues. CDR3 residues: CASQAHYADRSDYEQYF. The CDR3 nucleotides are TGCGCCAGCCAGGCTCATTATGCGGACAGGTCCGACTACGAGCAGTACTTC.

CDR3 residues: CASSLTRNTEAFF. Written as DNA, the CDR3 is TGTGCCAGCAGTCTGACTCGGAACACTGAAGCTTTCTTT. The V gene is TRBV21-1, the J gene TRBJ1-1. TRBV21-1 is tagged as a pseudogene. The CDR3 has 13 residues.

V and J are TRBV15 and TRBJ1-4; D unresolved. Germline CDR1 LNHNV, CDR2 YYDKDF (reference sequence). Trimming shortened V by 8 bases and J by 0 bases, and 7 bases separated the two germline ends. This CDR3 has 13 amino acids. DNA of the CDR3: TGTGCCACCGGTTCTTCAACTAATGAAAAACTGTTTTTT. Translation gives CATGSSTNEKLFF.

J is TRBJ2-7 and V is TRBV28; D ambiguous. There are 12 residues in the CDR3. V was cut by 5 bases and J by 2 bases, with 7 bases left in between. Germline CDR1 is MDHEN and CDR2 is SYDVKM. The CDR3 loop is CASSTTTYEQYF. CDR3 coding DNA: TGTGCCAGCAGTACGACCACCTACGAGCAGTACTTC.